Described below is a single T cell receptor beta chain sequence and its context. Mismatch with germline at one junction end may stem from a read error. Six replicates per PBMC sample, mostly from roughly 500 ng of genomic DNA. Here immunoSEQ multiplex PCR was the method, and the copy in TCRdb shows in-frame clones only, minus some. The data contain tens of thousands of clones, 85% of them seen just once; the ten biggest clones take up around 3.7%. The time point here: after neoadjuvant nivolumab, at surgical resection. Patients were newly diagnosed with stage II-IVA oral cavity squamous cell carcinoma without prior systemic or radiation treatment. This entry belongs to a study of neoadjuvant anti-PD-1 for oral cavity cancer. The germline CDR1 and CDR2 sequences are SGHNT and YYREEE (reference sequence). The CDR3 runs 12 residues.

The sample was PBMCs, taken after nivolumab (anti-PD-1) treatment. V is TRBV5-4 and J is TRBJ2-7, with D perhaps TRBD2 (6 bases). The receptor was isolated from a person aged 35-79 years with oral cavity squamous cell carcinoma. CDR3 DNA sequence: TGTGCCAGCAGCAGTCGGGCGGGATCCCCAAACTTC. Amino acid sequence: CASSSRAGSPNF.